This TCR beta chain is drawn from a study of blood T cell repertoires in COVID-19. CDR1 SGHAT and CDR2 FQNNGV come from the germline V gene. The CDR3 is 15 residues long. The V and J ends lost 5 bases and 0 bases respectively, with 13 bases between them. This clone came up a few times. Study members were between roughly 18 and 90 years old and lived in 20 to 30 US regions. Generated by immunoSEQ multiplex PCR, the TCRdb table keeps only in-frame clones and is missing some. Seen here are approximately 190,000 clones, approximately 90% observed once, and the top ten hold roughly 25%. This TCR was recovered from a woman in her forties in a cohort exposed to, infected with or recovered from COVID-19 (not recorded which). The chain carries TRBV11-2 and TRBJ2-5, with a weak D call TRBD2 (6 bases). The sample comprised PBMCs or T cells enriched from blood (not recorded which). The chain's CDR3 is CASSPAGGNQETQYF. CDR3 bases: TGTGCCAGCAGCCCAGCGGGCGGGAACCAAGAGACCCAGTACTTC.